Described below is a single T cell receptor beta chain sequence and its context. Its target is not known. This specimen belongs to a study of CD8 T cell repertoires and HIV-1 epitope variants. Study-wide background: T cells were stimulated with Twenty-five Gag and Nef peptides separately. An approximately 10-day culture received IL-2, IL-7 and IL-15 on days 3 and 7.

Profiled with immunoSEQ multiplex PCR; TCRdb holds only in-frame clones, not every one. Of approximately 5,200 clones listed, 55% to 75% are singletons. Study results and caveats: The assay identified only TCR beta chains of antigen-proliferating T cells. Most of the nine antigen-specific clonotypes appeared cross-reactive to autologous or escape variants.

Trimming left V 5 bases short and J 2 bases short, with 15 bases between. The CDR3 has 15 residues. The germline gives CDR1 MDHEN, CDR2 SYDVKM. Sample: cultured CD8+ T cells derived from PBMCs. The origin of this receptor is a male donor with HIV. The chain couples TRBV28 to TRBJ1-2; tentatively, D is TRBD1 (6 bases). The CDR3 DNA follows: TGTGCCAGCAGTCCCGACAGGCTAAGGAACTATGGCTACACCTTC. It translates to CASSPDRLRNYGYTF.